This entry concerns a single T cell receptor (beta chain). The target antigen is unknown. These data are taken from a study of human T cells and chemical hapten exposure. Study outcomes and limitations: DPC sensitization did not alter TCRs above 1 in 1000 frequency.

In the original workflow: Individual samples carried between about 23,224 and 750,000 TCRs, with 95,638 as the median. TCRdb re-derived calls from the RACE reads in MiXCR, one entry per CDR3 protein. For this entry, the V and J calls and clone size follow TCRdb and not the study's own pipeline. The sample gives roughly 75,000 distinct CDR3 sequences, 8.6% of which show up once; 1.5% to 2% is in the top ten. This CDR3 is 12 amino acids long. CDR1 SQVTM and CDR2 ANQGSEA come from the germline V gene. The V segment lost 7 bases and the J segment 2 bases; nucleotides outside the gene matches: 1. Time point defined: healthy volunteer bleed at 6 weeks. The authors extracted total RNA from unfractionated whole blood.

The V and J genes are TRBV29-1 and TRBJ2-3; TRBD1 matches at 9 bases. The clonotype originates from a female donor in good health. Some clones in this sample may be carry-over from other donors' samples. Sequencing was carried out using whole blood. The CDR3 bases are TGCAGCGGGGACAGGGACACAGATACGCAGTATTTT. As protein: CSGDRDTDTQYF.